At least ten counts were recorded for the clone carrying this T cell receptor (beta chain). Per the germline V gene, CDR1 is SGHTA and CDR2 is FQGTGA. This CDR3 spans 14 amino acids. V was clipped by 4 bases and J by 1 base, with 10 bases between them. This sample was taken from a study of T-cell reconstitution after alpha-beta-depleted transplantation in children. The TCRbeta library was prepared with unique molecular identifiers. TCRdb recomputed calls from the PCR reads with MiXCR, one row per CDR3 protein. The sample holds some 200,000 distinct CDR3 sequences, 7.5% to 10% seen once. This chain uses TRBV7-3 with TRBJ2-5, with D perhaps TRBD1 (6 bases). This TCR was sampled from a human donor who donated a stem cell graft to a child with SCID. The material was PBMCs from the stem cell graft donor, obtained from the stem cell graft. Here the CDR3 reads CASSYTGSQETQYF. Here the CDR3 DNA reads TGTGCCAGCAGCTATACAGGGTCCCAAGAGACCCAGTACTTC.